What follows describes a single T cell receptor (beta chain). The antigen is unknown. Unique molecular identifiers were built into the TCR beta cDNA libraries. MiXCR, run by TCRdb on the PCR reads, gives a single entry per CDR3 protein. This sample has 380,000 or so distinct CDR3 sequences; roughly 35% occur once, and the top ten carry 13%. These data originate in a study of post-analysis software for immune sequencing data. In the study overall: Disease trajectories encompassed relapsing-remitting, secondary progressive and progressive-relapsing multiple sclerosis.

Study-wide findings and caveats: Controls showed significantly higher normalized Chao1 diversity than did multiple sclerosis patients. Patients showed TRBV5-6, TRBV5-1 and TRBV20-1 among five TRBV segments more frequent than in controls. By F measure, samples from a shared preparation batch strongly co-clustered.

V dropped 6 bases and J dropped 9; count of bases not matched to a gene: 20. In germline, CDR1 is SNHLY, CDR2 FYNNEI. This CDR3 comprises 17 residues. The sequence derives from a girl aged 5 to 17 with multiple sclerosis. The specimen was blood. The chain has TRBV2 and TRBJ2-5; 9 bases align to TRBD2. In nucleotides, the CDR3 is TGTGCCAGCAGAGCCCGCCAGGGGCGGGGGGGCTCGGAGGCCCAGTACTTC. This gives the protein CASRARQGRGGSEAQYF.